This T cell receptor beta chain was sequenced in a study of CD4 T cells in relation to SARS-CoV-2 and coronaviruses. Only one count was recorded for this clone. Its specificity is not known. Clones were sequenced by immunoSEQ multiplex PCR, and TCRdb holds only the in-frame ones, with some missing. The sample consists of about 35,000 clones, roughly 80% of them appearing once. The CDR3 totals 13 residues. V lost 1 base and J 7 bases, leaving 9 bases between the germline ends. The chain links TRBV12-3 or TRBV12-4 to TRBJ2-3; no reliable D call. Sequenced input: naive CD4+ T cells from PBMCs, cultured in vitro. Subset in this sample: naive CD4+ T cells isolated by negative enrichment. This TCR came from an adult with COVID-19. For the CDR3, the DNA is TGTGCCAGCAGTTTAGGCAGCCCTAATACGCAGTATTTT. Its translation: CASSLGSPNTQYF.